A selection of T cell receptor beta chains follows, all from one sample in a study of molecular identifiers for immune sequencing clone quantification. TCRdb reprocessed the PCR reads with MiXCR, giving one entry per CDR3 protein. The data show about 18,000 distinct CDR3 sequences, 20% to 25% seen once. The sample was naive CD8+ T cells from blood, with Jurkat cell RNA spiked in. These receptors were taken from a human donor in good health. Some libraries in this study had Jurkat cell RNA spiked in. Each CDR3 is given with its conserved first and last residue. The D gene is left open where the match is weak. Some rows have no size entry. The others give once, few or many, or a class for an expanded clone.

j_gene | v_gene | len | abundance | d_gene | CDR3nt | CDR3aa
TRBJ2-2 | TRBV24-1 | 16 | many | . | TGTGCCACCAGTGAGGGAACAGGGCCCTACACCGGGGAGCTGTTTTTT | CATSEGTGPYTGELFF
TRBJ2-7 | TRBV20-1 | 15 | few | TRBD2 | TGCAGTGCTAGAGGCGGGACTAGCGACTCCTACGAGCAGTACTTC | CSARGGTSDSYEQYF
TRBJ2-2 | TRBV20-1 | 11 | many | . | TGCAGTGCCCCCAGCACCGGGGAGCTGTTTTTT | CSAPSTGELFF
TRBJ2-7 | TRBV9 | 14 | few | . | TGTGCCAGCAGCGCACGGGACTCGGAGTACGAGCAGTACTTC | CASSARDSEYEQYF
TRBJ2-7 | TRBV7-2 | 17 | many | . | TGTGCCAGCAGCTTAGTGGCGGGATGGGGGGTGTCGGGTGAGCAGTACTTC | CASSLVAGWGVSGEQYF
TRBJ2-3 | TRBV14 | 13 | few | . | TGTGCCAGCAGCCAAGGTGGGCCGCTTACGCAGTATTTT | CASSQGGPLTQYF
TRBJ1-6 | TRBV4-1 | 16 | few | . | TGCGCCAGCAGCCAAATCCCCAGCGGCGCAGGGTCACCCCTCCACTTT | CASSQIPSGAGSPLHF
TRBJ2-7 | TRBV27 | 16 | many | TRBD2 | TGTGCCAGCAGTATCGGGACTAGCGGGACCTCCTACGAGCAGTACTTC | CASSIGTSGTSYEQYF
TRBJ2-1 | TRBV28 | 15 | many | . | TGTGCCAGCAGCTTCCAGGGCCCCCTCTACAATGAGCAGTTCTTC | CASSFQGPLYNEQFF
TRBJ2-7 | TRBV19 | 14 | . | . | TGTGCCAGTAGTCCGACAGGAACACCCTACGAGCAGTACTTC | CASSPTGTPYEQYF
TRBJ2-7 | TRBV19 | 15 | . | TRBD2 | TGTGCCAGTAGTATGGCAGCGGGAGGGTACTACGAGCAGTACTTC | CASSMAAGGYYEQYF
TRBJ2-5 | TRBV4-3 | 15 | many | TRBD2 | TGCGCCAGCAGCTCGGGACTAGCGGGAGGGGAGACCCAGTACTTC | CASSSGLAGGETQYF
TRBJ2-7 | TRBV2 | 12 | many | . | TGTGCCAGCAGTGATCCCATTCGCGAGCAGTACTTC | CASSDPIREQYF
TRBJ2-1 | TRBV27 | 13 | . | . | TGTGCCAGCAGTCGAGGGTCTTACAATGAGCAGTTCTTC | CASSRGSYNEQFF
TRBJ2-5 | TRBV11-2 | 15 | . | TRBD2 | TGTGTCAGCAGCCCCTGGACTAGCGGACAAGAGACCCAGTACTTC | CVSSPWTSGQETQYF
TRBJ1-5 | TRBV28 | 15 | . | . | TGTGCCAGCAGTTTAATGGGGAATAGCAATCAGCCCCAGCATTTT | CASSLMGNSNQPQHF
TRBJ2-3 | TRBV6-5 | 15 | . | . | TGTGCCAGCAAGGATGCGGATAGCGACACAGATACGCAGTATTTT | CASKDADSDTDTQYF
TRBJ2-1 | TRBV27 | 15 | . | TRBD2 | TGTGCCAGCAGTTTTGTACTAGCGGGAGCGGGAGAGCAGTTCTTC | CASSFVLAGAGEQFF
TRBJ1-3 | TRBV9 | 13 | many | . | TGTGCCAGCAGCGCGGGTGCTGGAAACACCATATATTTT | CASSAGAGNTIYF
TRBJ1-3 | TRBV4-1 | 17 | medium-sized | TRBD1 | TGCGCCAGCAGCCACACGCCCGGACAGGGGGCACGAAACACCATATATTTT | CASSHTPGQGARNTIYF
TRBJ1-4 | TRBV11-3 | 20 | once | . | . | CASSLGAPPDTGSIMKNCFF
TRBJ2-2 | TRBV5-5 | 16 | medium-sized | . | TGTGCCAGCAGCTTGGAAATTTGGACGCACCCCCGGGAGCTGTTTTTT | CASSLEIWTHPRELFF
TRBJ2-1 | TRBV29-1 | 13 | many | TRBD2 | TGCAGCGTTGGCGGGAGTAACCACAATGAGCAGTTCTTC | CSVGGSNHNEQFF
TRBJ2-7 | TRBV11-2 | 12 | . | . | TGTGCCAGCACCCCCTCGTCCCACGAGCAGTACTTC | CASTPSSHEQYF
TRBJ2-1 | TRBV28 | 17 | many | TRBD2 | TGTGCCAGCAGTAGCCTAGCGGGAGGGCCCCACTACAATGAGCAGTTCTTC | CASSSLAGGPHYNEQFF
TRBJ2-3 | TRBV4-1 | 15 | . | . | TGCGCCAGCAGTCGGGTAGAGTACCGTACAGATACGCAGTATTTT | CASSRVEYRTDTQYF
TRBJ2-5 | TRBV7-2 | 15 | medium-sized | . | TGTGCCAGCAGCCCCCTCGGGCCAGCGGCGGAGACCCAGTACTTC | CASSPLGPAAETQYF
TRBJ1-2 | TRBV28 | 15 | . | TRBD1 | TGTGCCAGCAGCCCAGCCGGGACAGGGATCTATGGCTACACCTTC | CASSPAGTGIYGYTF
TRBJ2-7 | TRBV7-2 | 17 | . | TRBD1 | TGTGCCAGCAGCTTAGCGTTGCGGGACAGGGGGGCCTACGAGCAGTACTTC | CASSLALRDRGAYEQYF
TRBJ2-1 | TRBV9 | 12 | medium-sized | . | TGTGCCAGCAGCGTAGAGGGTGGTGAGCAGTTCTTC | CASSVEGGEQFF
TRBJ2-4 | TRBV29-1 | 13 | medium-sized | . | TGCAGCCACCGGCCCCTGCTCAAAAACATTCAGTACTTC | CSHRPLLKNIQYF
TRBJ2-3 | TRBV20-1 | 17 | many | TRBD2 | TGCAGTGCTAGGTCTTCCCAGGTGGGCGGGAGCTCAGATACGCAGTATTTT | CSARSSQVGGSSDTQYF
TRBJ2-7 | TRBV9 | 13 | medium-sized | TRBD1 | TGTGCCAGCAGCCCAGGGGGCGGCTACGAGCAGTACTTC | CASSPGGGYEQYF
TRBJ1-5 | TRBV27 | 16 | medium-sized | . | TGTGCCAGCAGTTTAAGGGGCGGGAGCTGGAATCAGCCCCAGCATTTT | CASSLRGGSWNQPQHF
TRBJ1-2 | TRBV6-5 | 18 | few | . | TGTGCCAGCAGTTACTCCTTAGTCCAGGTTAAAGGGAACTATGGCTACACCTTC | CASSYSLVQVKGNYGYTF
TRBJ2-5 | TRBV12-3/TRBV12-4 | 13 | many | . | TGTGCCAGCAGTCGACAGTTCCAAGAGACCCAGTACTTC | CASSRQFQETQYF
TRBJ2-1 | TRBV6-2/TRBV6-3 | 11 | . | . | TGTGCCATAGAGTGGGGAACTGAGCAGTTCTTC | CAIEWGTEQFF
TRBJ2-3 | TRBV27 | 14 | many | . | TGTGCCAGCAGCTGGGGCCGGGTCAGAGATACGCAGTATTTT | CASSWGRVRDTQYF